This T cell receptor (beta chain) was observed in a study of OX40 agonist ivuxolimab in advanced cancers. Study overall: Intravenous ivuxolimab was administered to patients every 2 weeks at 0.01 to 10 mg/kg. The dose-escalation cohort was approximately 85% male, with a mean age of about 58 years, ranging roughly 23 to 90.

Germline values: CDR1 SGHAT, CDR2 FQNNGV. V shed 4 bases and J shed 9 bases, with 12 bases lying between them. CDR3 size: 13 residues. Assay: immunoSEQ multiplex PCR; the TCRdb copy retains only in-frame clones and omits some. The data contain approximately 84,000 clones, 75% to 90% of them seen just once; the ten biggest clones take up around 0.19%. The chain links TRBV11-2 to TRBJ2-2; D remains unclear. The sequence derives from an adult with an advanced solid tumor such as melanoma, head and neck, liver or kidney cancer. The sample here was CD4+ or CD8+ T cells sorted from blood, taken in a trial of the OX40 agonist ivuxolimab. DNA of the CDR3: TGTGCCAGCAGCTCTCGCGGTTCGTGGGAGCTGTTTTTT. It yields the protein CASSSRGSWELFF.